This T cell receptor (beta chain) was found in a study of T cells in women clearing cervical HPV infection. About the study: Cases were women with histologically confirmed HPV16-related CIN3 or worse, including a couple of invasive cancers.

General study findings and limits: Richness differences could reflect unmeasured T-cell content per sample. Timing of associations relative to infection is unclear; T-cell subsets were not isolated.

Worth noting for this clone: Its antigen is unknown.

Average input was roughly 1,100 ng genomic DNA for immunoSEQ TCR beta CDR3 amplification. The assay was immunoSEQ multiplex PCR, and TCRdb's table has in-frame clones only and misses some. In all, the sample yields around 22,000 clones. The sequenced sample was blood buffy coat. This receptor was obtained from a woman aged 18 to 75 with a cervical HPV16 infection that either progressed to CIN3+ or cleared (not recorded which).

The CDR3 bases that were read are TGCGCCAGCAGCCTAAGGACAAATACCGGGGAG. Its protein product is CASSLRTNTGE. The full CDR3 is CASSLRTNTGELFF. This chain joins TRBV5-1 and TRBJ2-2; D is possibly TRBD1 (5 bases). Read sequence stops 3 residues before the CDR3 end, and the germline J gene provides the missing end. Looked up from germline, CDR1 is SGHRS and CDR2 is YFSETQ. This CDR3 spans 14 amino acids. Trimming left V 4 bases short and J 5 bases short, with 12 bases between. The full variable domain, rest sourced from reference TRBV5-1 and TRBJ2-2, is KAGVTQTPRYLIKTRGQQVTLSCSPISGHRSVSWYQQTPGQGLQFLFEYFSETQRNKGNFPGRFSGRQFSNSRSEMNVSTLELGDSALYLCASSLRTNTGELFFGEGSRLTVL.